This T cell receptor (beta chain) was profiled in a study of T cell responses to AZD1222 COVID-19 vaccine. Study-level results: At 160-218 and 743-854, vaccine-associated CD4 TCRs were dominant, and they spanned spike. Vaccination with two AZD1222 doses was followed by a rise in Spike-specific TCR breadth and depth.

The V end was cut by 0 bases, the J end by 2 bases, with 17 bases between. Per the germline V gene, CDR1 is MNHNS and CDR2 is SASEGT. This CDR3 region has 17 residues. Profiling relied on immunoSEQ multiplex PCR, and the TCRdb table lists in-frame clones only, not all of them. The sample has around 110,000 clones, more than 70% seen once. As for this clone: Its antigen remains unknown.

The source of this sequence is an adult in good health. The sequencing used peripheral blood, collected on day 0 of AZD1222 vaccination. The chain has TRBV6-1 and TRBJ2-7; the D is unclear. CDR3 nucleotides: TGTGCCAGCAGTGAAGCGCGACACCGACTTAGGGCCTACGAGCAGTACTTC. This gives the protein CASSEARHRLRAYEQYF.